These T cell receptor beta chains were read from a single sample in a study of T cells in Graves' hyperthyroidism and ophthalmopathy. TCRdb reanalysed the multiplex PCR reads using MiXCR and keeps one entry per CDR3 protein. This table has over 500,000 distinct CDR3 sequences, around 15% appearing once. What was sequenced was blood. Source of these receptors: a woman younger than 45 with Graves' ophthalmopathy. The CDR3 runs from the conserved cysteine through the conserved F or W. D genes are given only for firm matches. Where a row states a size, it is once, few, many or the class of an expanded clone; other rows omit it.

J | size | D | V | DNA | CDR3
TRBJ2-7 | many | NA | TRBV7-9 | TGTGCCAGCAGCTCGGGGGAGAGGTACGAGCAGTACTTC | CASSSGERYEQYF
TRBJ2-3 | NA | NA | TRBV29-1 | TGCAGCGTTGAAGACGGCGAAGATGCGCAGTATTTT | CSVEDGEDAQYF
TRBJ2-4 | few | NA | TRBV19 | TGTGCCAGTACCCGGCAGGATCATGCCAAAAACATTCAGTACTTC | CASTRQDHAKNIQYF
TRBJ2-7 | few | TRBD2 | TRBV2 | TGTGCCAGCAGTGACCAACTAGCGGGAGAGCCCCAATTC | CASSDQLAGEPQF
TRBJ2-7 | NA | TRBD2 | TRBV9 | TGTGCCAGCAGCCCTCACGCCCCCCTAGCGGGAGGGTCCTACGAGCAGTACTTC | CASSPHAPLAGGSYEQYF
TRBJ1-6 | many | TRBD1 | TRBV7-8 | TGTGCCAGCAGCGCGAGACAGGGTCTCCGGGATAATTCACCCCTCCACTTT | CASSARQGLRDNSPLHF
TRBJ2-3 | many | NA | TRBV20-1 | TGCAGTGCGGAAAACCGAGAGCCAGGGCCAGATACGCAGTATTTT | CSAENREPGPDTQYF
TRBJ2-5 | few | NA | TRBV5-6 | TGTGCCAGCAGCTTCGACGGGGAAGAGACCCAGTACTTC | CASSFDGEETQYF
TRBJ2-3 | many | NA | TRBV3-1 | TGTGCCAGCAGCCAAGCAGATACGCAGTATTTT | CASSQADTQYF
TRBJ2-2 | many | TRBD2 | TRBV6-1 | TGTGCCAGCAGTTTCCCGGGACTAGCGGGAGGATCCGGGGAGCTGTTTTTT | CASSFPGLAGGSGELFF
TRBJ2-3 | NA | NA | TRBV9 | TGTGCCAGCAGCCCCCGACAGACAGATACGCAGTATTTT | CASSPRQTDTQYF
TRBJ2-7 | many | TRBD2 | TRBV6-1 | TGTGCCAGCACCTTAGCGGGAACTACCTACGAGCAGTACTTC | CASTLAGTTYEQYF
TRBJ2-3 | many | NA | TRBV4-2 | TGCGCCAGCAGCCAAGATCTGGCAGCTAGCACAGATACGCAGTATTTT | CASSQDLAASTDTQYF
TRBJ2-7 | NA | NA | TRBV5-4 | TGTGCCAGCAGCTTGGTCCCTTCGGCCTACGAGCAGTACTTC | CASSLVPSAYEQYF
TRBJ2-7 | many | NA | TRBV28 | TGTGCCAGCAGTTTATACGCGGCCGAAAACGAGCAGTACTTC | CASSLYAAENEQYF
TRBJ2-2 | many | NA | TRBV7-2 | TGTGCCAGCAGCATAGCGGAGAGCGCCGGGGAGCTGTTTTTT | CASSIAESAGELFF
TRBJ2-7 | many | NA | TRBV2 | TGTGCCAGCAGCGGGATCTCCTACGAGCAGTACTTC | CASSGISYEQYF
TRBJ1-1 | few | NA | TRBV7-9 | TGTGCCAGCAGCTTAGCGACCGGGACTCTAACTGAAGCTTTCTTT | CASSLATGTLTEAFF
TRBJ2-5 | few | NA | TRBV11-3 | TGTGCCAGCAGCTTAAAGGCAACGGGTGGCCAGTACTTC | CASSLKATGGQYF
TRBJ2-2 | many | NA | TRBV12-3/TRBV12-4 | TGTGCCAGCAGAGGAGCGGGTCCTACCGGGGAGCTGTTTTTT | CASRGAGPTGELFF
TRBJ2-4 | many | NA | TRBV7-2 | TGTGCCAGCAGCTTAGCACAGGGAGGCGGCATTCAGTACTTC | CASSLAQGGGIQYF
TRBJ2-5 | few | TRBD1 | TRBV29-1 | TGCAGCATTGGAGTGGGGACAGGGCCCCAAGAGACCCAGTACTTC | CSIGVGTGPQETQYF